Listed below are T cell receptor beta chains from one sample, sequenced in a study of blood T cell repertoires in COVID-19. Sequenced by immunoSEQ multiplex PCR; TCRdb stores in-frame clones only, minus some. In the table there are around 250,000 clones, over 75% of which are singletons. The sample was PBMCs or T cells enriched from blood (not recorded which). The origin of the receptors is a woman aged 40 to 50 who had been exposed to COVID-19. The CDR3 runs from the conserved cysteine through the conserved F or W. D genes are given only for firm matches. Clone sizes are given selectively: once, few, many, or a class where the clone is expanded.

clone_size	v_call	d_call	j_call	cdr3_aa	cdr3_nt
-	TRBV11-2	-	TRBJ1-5	CASSLDEGAAGNQPQHF	TGTGCCAGCAGCTTAGATGAAGGGGCGGCGGGCAATCAGCCCCAGCATTTT
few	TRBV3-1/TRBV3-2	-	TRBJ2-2	CASSPTGPGELFF	TGTGCCAGCTCACCGACAGGCCCCGGGGAGCTGTTTTTT
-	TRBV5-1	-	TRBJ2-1	CASSTGTRSYNEQFF	TGTGCCAGCAGCACCGGGACACGCTCCTACAATGAGCAGTTCTTC
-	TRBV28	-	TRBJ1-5	CASRPRSNQPQHF	TGTGCCAGCAGGCCCAGGAGCAATCAGCCCCAGCATTTT
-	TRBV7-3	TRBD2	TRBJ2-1	CASSYSGGSYNEQFF	TGTGCCAGCAGCTACAGCGGGGGTTCTTACAATGAGCAGTTCTTC
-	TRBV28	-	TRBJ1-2	CASSLFGGGYGYTF	TGTGCCAGCAGTTTATTTGGGGGGGGCTATGGCTACACCTTC
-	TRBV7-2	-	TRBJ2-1	CASSQLGKQFF	TGTGCCAGCAGCCAACTAGGTAAGCAGTTCTTC
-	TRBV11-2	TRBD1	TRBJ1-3	CASSLDPPGQGSGNTIYF	TGTGCCAGCAGCTTAGATCCCCCCGGACAGGGCTCTGGAAACACCATATATTTT
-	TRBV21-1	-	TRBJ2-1	CASSWREYRFEQFF	TGTGCCAGCAGCTGGCGGGAGTATAGGTTTGAGCAGTTCTTC
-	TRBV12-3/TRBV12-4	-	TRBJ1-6	CASSRQPGPLHF	TGTGCCAGCAGTAGACAGCCCGGGCCCCTCCACTTT
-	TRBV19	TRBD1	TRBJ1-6	CASRDTGGLSPLHF	TGTGCCAGTAGGGATACAGGGGGTTTGTCACCCCTCCACTTT
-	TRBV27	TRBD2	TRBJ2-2	CASSFLAGDDTGELFF	TGTGCCAGCAGTTTTCTCGCGGGAGACGACACCGGGGAGCTGTTTTTT
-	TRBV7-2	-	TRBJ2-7	CASSLAIGGLLFYEQYF	TGTGCCAGCAGCTTAGCGATTGGGGGACTGCTTTTTTACGAGCAGTACTTC
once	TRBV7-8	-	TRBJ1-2	CASSPGFLYGYTF	TGTGCCAGCAGCCCGGGTTTTCTTTATGGCTACACCTTC
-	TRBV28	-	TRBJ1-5	CASSLYRGNQPQHF	TGTGCCAGCAGCCTATACAGGGGCAATCAGCCCCAGCATTTT
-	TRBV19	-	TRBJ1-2	CASSIGGGASYGYTF	TGTGCCAGTAGTATAGGTGGAGGTGCGTCTTATGGCTACACCTTC
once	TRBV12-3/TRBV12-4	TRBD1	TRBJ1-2	CASRPDRVYGYTF	TGTGCCAGCAGGCCGGACAGGGTCTATGGCTACACCTTC
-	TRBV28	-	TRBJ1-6	CASSLSGANNSPLHF	TGTGCCAGCAGTTTGTCAGGGGCGAATAATTCACCCCTCCACTTT
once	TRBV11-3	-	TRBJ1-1	CASSLGVGPTENTEAFF	TGTGCCAGCAGCTTAGGAGTGGGTCCGACAGAGAACACTGAAGCTTTCTTT
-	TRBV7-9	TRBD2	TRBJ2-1	CASSLTSEAEQFF	TGTGCCAGCAGCCTCACTAGCGAGGCTGAGCAGTTCTTC
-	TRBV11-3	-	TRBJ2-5	CASSPHLRGGETQYF	TGTGCCAGCAGCCCGCACTTAAGGGGTGGAGAGACCCAGTACTTC
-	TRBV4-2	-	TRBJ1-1	CASSQASTAEAFF	TGTGCCAGCAGCCAAGCGAGTACGGCTGAAGCTTTCTTT